A selection of T cell receptor beta chains follows, all from one sample in a study of T cell repertoires in cytomegalovirus infection. Antigens of these TCRs are unknown. TCRdb reprocessed the reads with MiXCR, giving one entry per CDR3 protein. The data hold around 430,000 distinct CDR3 sequences, with approximately 40% observed a single time. Sequenced here: cultured PBMCs, sampled from culture after CMV antigen stimulation. All receptors come from a human donor in good health (CMV status not recorded). Some clones in this sample may be carry-over from other donors' samples. Both conserved end residues are part of each CDR3.

>TRBV18|TRBJ1-6
CASSPGQPNSPLHF
>TRBV7-6|TRBJ2-1
CASSPGGTGLFF
>TRBV4-1|TRBJ1-6
CASSQVGSSYNSPLHF
>TRBV20-1|TRBJ2-2
CSAHSGTANTGELFF
>TRBV6-1|TRBJ2-7
CASSEKGGLLHEQYF
>TRBV2|TRBJ2-3
CARGLPGPDTQYF
>TRBV7-2|TRBJ1-4
CASSLGGQENEKLFF
>TRBV7-3|TRBJ2-1
CASSSSGADIYNEQFF
>TRBV12-3/TRBV12-4|TRBJ2-1
CASSWYVDEQFF
>TRBV7-2|TRBJ2-7
CASSYLAGGYEQYF
>TRBV7-2|TRBJ1-1
CATRLSLDSATEAFF
>TRBV5-8|TRBJ1-3
CASSLGATSGNTIYF
>TRBV6-1|TRBJ2-1
CATARADNEQFF
>TRBV7-6|TRBJ2-7
CASSLDPQGISLSYEQYF
>TRBV7-2|TRBJ2-4
CASSLVVGGNIQYF
>TRBV3-1|TRBJ2-5
CASSQDRALAGPQYF
>TRBV27|TRBJ2-3
CASSHGQGLDTQYF
>TRBV7-8|TRBJ1-1
CASSSLRGTEAFF
>TRBV7-2|TRBJ2-5
CASSISAPETQYF
>TRBV5-4|TRBJ2-5
CASSLRPETQYF
>TRBV11-3|TRBJ2-7
CASSPGGGGPRWDEQYF
>TRBV7-9|TRBJ2-1
CASFRGSYNEQFF
>TRBV6-2/TRBV6-3|TRBJ1-5
CASSYIPQWNQPQHF
>TRBV7-4|TRBJ1-1
CASSAGWTEAFF
>TRBV9|TRBJ2-6
CASSFRGQQIISGANVLTF
>TRBV7-2|TRBJ1-1
CASSVTASNTEAFF
>TRBV6-7|TRBJ1-2
CASSNQGEPSHANRYGYTF
>TRBV20-1|TRBJ2-1
CSASDSRRARSYNEQFF
>TRBV19|TRBJ1-2
CASSFRQWGYTF
>TRBV28|TRBJ1-5
CASSLGSPRPQHF
>TRBV5-1|TRBJ2-5
CASSLAGGGTETQYF
>TRBV7-2|TRBJ2-6
CASRPISGANVLTF
>TRBV7-8|TRBJ2-5
CASSLAGGSQYF
>TRBV4-1|TRBJ2-1
CASSQDPPSGGDNEQFF
>TRBV19|TRBJ1-2
CASSRLRQVLEDGYTF
>TRBV11-3|TRBJ2-3
CASSSTGISDTQYF
>TRBV10-3|TRBJ1-4
CAISDFGTDEKLFF